A single sample gave rise to the 9 T cell receptor beta chains below, sequenced in a study of OX40 agonist ivuxolimab in advanced cancers. The table came from immunoSEQ multiplex PCR; TCRdb's copy has only in-frame clones and leaves some out. The repertoire consists of approximately 17,000 clones, with 84% occurring once and the leading ten covering around two fifths. The material was CD4+ or CD8+ T cells sorted from blood, obtained in a trial of the OX40 agonist ivuxolimab. These receptors were collected from an adult with an advanced solid tumor such as melanoma, head and neck, liver or kidney cancer.

This rearrangement joins TRBV14 to TRBJ2-5, with D tentatively TRBD2 (7 bases). Per the germline V gene, CDR1 is SGHDN and CDR2 is FVKESK. Trimming removed 4 bases at V and 5 bases at J, with 17 bases between. The CDR3 length is 15 residues. The CDR3 spells CASSPWEGGGETQYF. The CDR3 region has the DNA TGTGCCAGCAGCCCGTGGGAGGGCGGGGGCGAGACCCAGTACTTC.

This chain uses TRBV11-1 with TRBJ2-7; D possibly corresponds to TRBD1 (5 bases). The V gene lost 2 bases and the J gene lost 6 bases, with 11 bases spanning the gap. This CDR3 is built from 13 residues. Germline CDR1 and CDR2: SGHAT and FQDESV (reference sequence). CDR3 residues: CASSLMQGREQYF. DNA of the CDR3: TGTGCCAGCAGCTTAATGCAGGGTCGCGAGCAGTACTTC.

The sample holds a few counts of this clone. The J gene is TRBJ1-4, the V gene TRBV7-9; tentative D call: TRBD1 (5 bases). Germline V gene lookup returns CDR1 SEHNR and CDR2 FQNEAQ (reference sequence). This CDR3 has 15 residues. The V and J ends lost 2 bases and 6 bases respectively, with 13 bases between them. CDR3 sequence reads: CASSLSRGSDEKLFF. The CDR3 nucleotides read TGTGCCAGCAGCTTATCGAGGGGTAGTGATGAAAAACTGTTTTTT. Based on the CDR3 plus reference TRBV7-9 and TRBJ1-4, the full variable domain is DTGVSQNPRHKITKRGQNVTFRCDPISEHNRLYWYRQTLGQGPEFLTYFQNEAQLEKSRLLSDRFSAERPKGSFSTLEIQRTEQGDSAMYLCASSLSRGSDEKLFFGSGTQLSVL.

The table lists this clone with a few counts. This chain joins TRBV9 and TRBJ1-2; no firm D call. The germline gives CDR1 SGDLS, CDR2 YYNGEE. The V and J ends lost 4 bases and 2 bases respectively, with 15 bases between them. CDR3 length equals 15 residues. In DNA, the CDR3 is TGTGCCAGCAGCATTAGTCGGGTAACGAACTATGGCTACACCTTC. It yields the protein CASSISRVTNYGYTF.

V is TRBV7-9 and J is TRBJ2-3, with 13 positions matching TRBD2. CDR3 length: 16 amino acids. The germline CDR1 and CDR2 sequences are SEHNR and FQNEAQ (reference sequence). J was trimmed by 3 bases and V by 6 bases; bases with no gene match: 6. CDR3 region: CASRPLAGGLTDTQYF. CDR3 sequence (DNA): TGTGCCAGCAGACCACTAGCGGGGGGGCTTACAGATACGCAGTATTTT.

This clone was recorded once. The chain recombines TRBV4-3 with TRBJ1-2; maybe TRBD1 (5 bases). Trimming took 0 bases from V and 7 from J, leaving 15 bases between them. In germline, CDR1 is LGHNA, CDR2 YSLEER. The CDR3 is 15 amino acids. CDR3 in amino acids: CASSQDVSGKSGYTF. As DNA, the CDR3 is TGCGCCAGCAGCCAAGATGTGTCAGGGAAGTCTGGCTACACCTTC.

The chain uses TRBV9 and TRBJ1-4, with D possibly being TRBD1 (5 bases). The germline V gene has CDR1 SGDLS and CDR2 YYNGEE. The V gene lost 3 bases and the J gene lost 12 bases, with 18 bases spanning the gap. CDR3 length equals 14 residues. In DNA form, the CDR3 reads TGTGCCAGCAGCGGCCGGGACGGTAGAAGGGAACTGTTTTTT. Protein sequence: CASSGRDGRRELFF.

The chain links TRBV28 to TRBJ2-6, with D hard to call. Germline assignment: CDR1 MDHEN and CDR2 SYDVKM. V lost 3 bases, J lost 0 bases, and 12 bases lay in between. The CDR3 is made up of 17 amino acids. CDR3 coding DNA: TGTGCCAGCAGTTTGGCACATTCTTCCTCTGGGGCCAACGTCCTGACTTTC. Translation: CASSLAHSSSGANVLTF.

This sequence joins TRBV7-6 and TRBJ2-5; 11 bases are shared with TRBD2. The CDR3 length is 16 residues. V shed 4 bases and J 2 bases; nucleotides not matched to a gene: 6. The germline V gene has CDR1 SGHVS and CDR2 FNYEAQ. CDR3 in DNA: TGTGCCAGCAGCTCACTAGCGGGGGAAGTTCAAGAGACCCAGTACTTC. As protein: CASSSLAGEVQETQYF.